This entry concerns a single T cell receptor (beta chain). Its antigen is currently unknown. This sample was included in a study of Ad26.COV2.S vaccination and SARS-CoV-2 variants. Overall study: Participants got Ad26.COV2.S intramuscularly, once or twice 56 days apart. Regarding the study as a whole: People who got the vaccine or the placebo had similar non-spike TCR breadth.

Treatment specified: around 19 received Ad26.COV2.S at low or high dose, single or two shots; about 5 received placebo; per-sample allocation not given. Vaccine and placebo recipients were sampled on day 63 after the first injection. Clones were read by immunoSEQ multiplex PCR, and TCRdb kept only the in-frame ones, dropping some. The data hold 300,000 to 400,000 clones, with 70% to 90% observed a single time. This TCR was sampled from a person between 18 and 65 years old who received the Ad26.COV2.S COVID-19 vaccine or a placebo. This sample comprised peripheral blood, obtained in a trial of Ad26.COV2.S vaccine versus placebo.

The CDR3 nucleotides read TGTGCCAGCAGCTTAGGGTACACCGGGGAGCTGTTTTTT. It codes for CASSLGYTGELFF. The gene calls are TRBV13 and TRBJ2-2; D remains unclear. The germline gives CDR1 PRHDT, CDR2 FYEKMQ (reference sequence). Trimming removed 0 bases from V and 3 bases from J, with 2 bases in between. The CDR3 runs 13 residues.